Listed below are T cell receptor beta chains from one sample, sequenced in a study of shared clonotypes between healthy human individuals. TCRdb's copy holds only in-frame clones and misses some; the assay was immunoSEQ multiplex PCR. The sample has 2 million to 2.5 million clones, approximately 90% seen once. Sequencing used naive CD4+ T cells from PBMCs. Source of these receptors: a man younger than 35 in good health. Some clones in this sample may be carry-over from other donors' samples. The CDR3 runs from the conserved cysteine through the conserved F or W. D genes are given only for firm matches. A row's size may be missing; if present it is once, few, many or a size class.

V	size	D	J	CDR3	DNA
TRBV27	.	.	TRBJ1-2	CASSSGRGRLGYTF	TGTGCCAGCAGTTCCGGCAGGGGAAGGCTTGGCTACACCTTC
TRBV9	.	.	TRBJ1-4	CASGRATNEKLFF	TGTGCCAGCGGCCGAGCAACTAATGAAAAACTGTTTTTT
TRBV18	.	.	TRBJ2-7	CASSPAGLPGYEQYF	TGTGCCAGCTCACCCGCCGGGCTCCCGGGCTACGAGCAGTACTTC
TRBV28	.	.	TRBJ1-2	CASRGGHGTNYGYTF	TGTGCCAGCAGAGGGGGGCATGGTACTAACTATGGCTACACCTTC
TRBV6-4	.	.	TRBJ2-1	CASAFAHSANEQFF	TGTGCCAGCGCTTTCGCCCATTCGGCGAATGAGCAGTTCTTC
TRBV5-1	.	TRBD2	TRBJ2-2	CASSPGLAYANTGELFF	TGCGCCAGCAGCCCGGGACTAGCCTACGCGAACACCGGGGAGCTGTTTTTT
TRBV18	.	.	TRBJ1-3	CASSPPRVSGNTIYF	TGTGCCAGCTCACCACCAAGGGTGTCCGGAAACACCATATATTTT
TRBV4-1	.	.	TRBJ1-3	CASSAQGKSSGNTIYF	TGCGCCAGCAGCGCTCAAGGAAAAAGCTCTGGAAACACCATATATTTT
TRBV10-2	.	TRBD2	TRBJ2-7	CASSAGLARYEQYF	TGCGCCAGCAGTGCGGGACTAGCCCGATACGAGCAGTACTTC
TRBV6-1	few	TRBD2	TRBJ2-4	CATRAGGNIQYF	TGTGCCACGCGAGCGGGAGGGAACATTCAGTACTTC
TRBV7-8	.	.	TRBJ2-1	CASSQSPYNEQFF	TGTGCCAGCAGTCAATCCCCCTACAATGAGCAGTTCTTC
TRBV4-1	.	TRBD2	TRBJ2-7	CASSQGRGLAGDEQYF	TGCGCCAGCAGCCAAGGGAGGGGACTAGCGGGAGATGAGCAGTACTTC
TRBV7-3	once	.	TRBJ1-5	CASSLQQGQPQHF	TGTGCCAGCAGCTTACAGCAGGGCCAGCCCCAGCATTTT
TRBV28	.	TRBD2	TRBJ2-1	CASSTRLADSYNEQFF	TGTGCCAGCAGTACCCGACTAGCAGATTCCTACAATGAGCAGTTCTTC
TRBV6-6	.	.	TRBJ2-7	CASSSGQVPTGEQYF	TGTGCCAGCAGTTCGGGACAAGTGCCCACCGGCGAGCAGTACTTC
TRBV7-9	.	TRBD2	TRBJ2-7	CASSTIAGAYEQYF	TGTGCCAGCAGCACAATAGCGGGAGCCTACGAGCAGTACTTC
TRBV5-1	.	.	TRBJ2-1	CASSPRTANNEQFF	TGCGCCAGCAGCCCAAGGACAGCCAACAATGAGCAGTTCTTC
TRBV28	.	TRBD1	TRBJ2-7	CASNSPGTGAYEQYF	TGTGCCAGCAACTCCCCTGGGACAGGGGCCTACGAGCAGTACTTC
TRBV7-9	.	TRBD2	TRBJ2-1	CASSSRLAGGPSEQFF	TGTGCCAGCAGCTCCAGACTAGCGGGAGGGCCGAGTGAGCAGTTCTTC
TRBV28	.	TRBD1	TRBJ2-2	CASRTGTNTGELFF	TGTGCCAGTCGGACAGGGACTAACACCGGGGAGCTGTTTTTT